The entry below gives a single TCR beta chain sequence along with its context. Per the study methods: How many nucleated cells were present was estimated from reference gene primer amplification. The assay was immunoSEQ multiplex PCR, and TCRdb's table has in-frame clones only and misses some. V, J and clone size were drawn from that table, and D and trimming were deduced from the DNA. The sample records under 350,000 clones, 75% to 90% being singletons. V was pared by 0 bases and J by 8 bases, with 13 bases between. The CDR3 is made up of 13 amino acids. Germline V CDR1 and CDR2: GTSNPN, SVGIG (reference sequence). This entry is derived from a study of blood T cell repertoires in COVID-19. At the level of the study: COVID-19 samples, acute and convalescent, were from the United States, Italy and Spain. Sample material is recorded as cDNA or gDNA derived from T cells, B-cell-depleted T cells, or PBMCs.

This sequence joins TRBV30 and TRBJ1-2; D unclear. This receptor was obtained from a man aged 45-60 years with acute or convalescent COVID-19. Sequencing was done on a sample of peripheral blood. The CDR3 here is CAWSVGAGSGYTF. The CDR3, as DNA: TGTGCCTGGAGTGTGGGAGCGGGGAGCGGCTACACCTTC.